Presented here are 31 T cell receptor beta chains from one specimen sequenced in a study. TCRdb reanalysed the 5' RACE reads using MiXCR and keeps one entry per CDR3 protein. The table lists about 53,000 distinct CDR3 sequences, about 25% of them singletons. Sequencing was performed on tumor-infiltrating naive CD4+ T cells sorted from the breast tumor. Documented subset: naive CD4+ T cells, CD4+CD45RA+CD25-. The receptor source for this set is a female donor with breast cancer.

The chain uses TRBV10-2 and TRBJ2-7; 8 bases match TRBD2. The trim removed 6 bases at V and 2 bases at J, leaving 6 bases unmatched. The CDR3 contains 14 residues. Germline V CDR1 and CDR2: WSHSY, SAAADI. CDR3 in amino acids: CASRSGSTTYEQYF. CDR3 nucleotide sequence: TGCGCCAGCAGAAGCGGGAGTACGACCTACGAGCAGTACTTC.

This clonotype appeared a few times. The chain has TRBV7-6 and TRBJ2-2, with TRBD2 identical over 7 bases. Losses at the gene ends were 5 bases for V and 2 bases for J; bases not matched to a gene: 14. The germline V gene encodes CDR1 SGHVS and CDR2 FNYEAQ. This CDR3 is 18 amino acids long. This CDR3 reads CASSLKVAGGTNTGELFF. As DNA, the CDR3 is TGTGCCAGCAGCCTAAAGGTAGCGGGTGGCACCAACACCGGGGAGCTGTTTTTT.

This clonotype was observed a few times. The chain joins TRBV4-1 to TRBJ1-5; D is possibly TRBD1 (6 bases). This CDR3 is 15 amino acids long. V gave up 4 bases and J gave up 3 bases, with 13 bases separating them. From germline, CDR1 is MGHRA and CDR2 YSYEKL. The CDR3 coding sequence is TGCGCCAGCAGCCGCTCACAGGGAAACAATCAGCCCCAGCATTTT. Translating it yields CASSRSQGNNQPQHF.

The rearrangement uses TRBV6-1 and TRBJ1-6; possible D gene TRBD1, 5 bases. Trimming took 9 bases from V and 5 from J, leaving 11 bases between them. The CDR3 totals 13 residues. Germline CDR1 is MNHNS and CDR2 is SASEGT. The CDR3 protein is CASGRGDNSPLHF. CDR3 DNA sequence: TGTGCCAGTGGGAGAGGGGATAATTCACCCCTCCACTTT.

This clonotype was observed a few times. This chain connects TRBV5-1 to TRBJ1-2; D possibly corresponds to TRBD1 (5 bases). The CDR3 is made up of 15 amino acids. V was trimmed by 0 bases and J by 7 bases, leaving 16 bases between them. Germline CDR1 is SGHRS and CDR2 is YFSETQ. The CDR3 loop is CASSLANGGAGGYTF. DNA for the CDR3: TGCGCCAGCAGCTTGGCCAATGGCGGGGCTGGTGGCTACACCTTC.

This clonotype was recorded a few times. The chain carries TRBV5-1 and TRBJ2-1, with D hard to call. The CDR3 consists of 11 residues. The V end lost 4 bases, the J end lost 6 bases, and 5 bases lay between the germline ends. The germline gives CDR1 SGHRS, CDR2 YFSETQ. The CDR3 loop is CASSASNEQFF. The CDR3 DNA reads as TGCGCCAGCAGCGCGAGCAATGAGCAGTTCTTC.

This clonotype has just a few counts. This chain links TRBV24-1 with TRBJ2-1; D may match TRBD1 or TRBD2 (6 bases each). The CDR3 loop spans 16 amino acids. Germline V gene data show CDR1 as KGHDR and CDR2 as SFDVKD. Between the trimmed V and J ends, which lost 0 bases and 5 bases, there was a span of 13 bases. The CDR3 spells CATSDLSQGRHNEQFF. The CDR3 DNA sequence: TGTGCCACCAGTGATTTGAGCCAGGGGAGGCACAATGAGCAGTTCTTC.

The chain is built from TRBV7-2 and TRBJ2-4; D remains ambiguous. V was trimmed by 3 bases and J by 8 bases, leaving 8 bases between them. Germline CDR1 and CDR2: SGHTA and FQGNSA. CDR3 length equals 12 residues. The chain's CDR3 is CASSLNRHIQYF. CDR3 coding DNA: TGTGCCAGCAGCTTGAACAGACACATTCAGTACTTC.

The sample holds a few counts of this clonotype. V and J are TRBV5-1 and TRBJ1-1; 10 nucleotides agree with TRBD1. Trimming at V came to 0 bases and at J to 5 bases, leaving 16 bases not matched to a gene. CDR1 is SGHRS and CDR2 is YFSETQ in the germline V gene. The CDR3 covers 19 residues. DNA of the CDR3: TGCGCCAGCAGCTTGGTGAGCGTGAGGGGGACAGGGGCGAAAACTGAAGCTTTCTTT. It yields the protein CASSLVSVRGTGAKTEAFF.

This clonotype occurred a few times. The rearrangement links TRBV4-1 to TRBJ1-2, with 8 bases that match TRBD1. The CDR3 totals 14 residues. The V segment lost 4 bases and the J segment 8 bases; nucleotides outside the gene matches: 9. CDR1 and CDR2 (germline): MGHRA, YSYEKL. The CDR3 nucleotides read TGCGCCAGCAGCCGCGACGGACAGGGAGGCGGCTACACCTTC. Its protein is CASSRDGQGGGYTF.

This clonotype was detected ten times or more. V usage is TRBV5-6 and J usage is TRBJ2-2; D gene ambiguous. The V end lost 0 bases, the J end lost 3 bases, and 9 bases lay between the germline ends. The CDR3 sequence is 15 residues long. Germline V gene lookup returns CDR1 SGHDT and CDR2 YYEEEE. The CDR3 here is CASSLVSGYTGELFF. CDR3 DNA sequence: TGTGCCAGCAGCTTGGTATCGGGCTACACCGGGGAGCTGTTTTTT.

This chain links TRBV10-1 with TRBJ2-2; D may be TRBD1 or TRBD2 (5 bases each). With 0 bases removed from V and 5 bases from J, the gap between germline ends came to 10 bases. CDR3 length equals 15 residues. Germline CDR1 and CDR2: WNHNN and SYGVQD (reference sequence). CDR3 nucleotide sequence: TGCGCCAGCAGTGAGTCGACGAGGGGAACCGGGGAGCTGTTTTTT. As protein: CASSESTRGTGELFF.

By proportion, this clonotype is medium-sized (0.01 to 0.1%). The CDR3 protein is CSALAGGNNEQFF. Written as DNA, the CDR3 is TGCAGTGCTTTAGCGGGAGGGAACAATGAGCAGTTCTTC. This sequence joins TRBV20-1 and TRBJ2-1; 11 nucleotides match TRBD2. Germline CDR1 and CDR2: DFQATT and SNEGSKA (reference sequence). The CDR3 is 13 amino acids. J lost 5 bases, V lost 5 bases, and 2 bases had no gene match.

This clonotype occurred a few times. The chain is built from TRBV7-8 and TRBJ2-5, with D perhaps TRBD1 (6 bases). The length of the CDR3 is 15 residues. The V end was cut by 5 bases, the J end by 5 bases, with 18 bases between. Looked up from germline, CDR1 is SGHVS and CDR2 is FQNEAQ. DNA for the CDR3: TGTGCCAGCAGCACCTCCGGGACATTCAAGGAGACCCAGTACTTC. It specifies CASSTSGTFKETQYF. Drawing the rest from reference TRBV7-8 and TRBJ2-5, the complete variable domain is GAGVSQSPRYKVAKRGQDVALRCDPISGHVSLFWYQQALGQGPEFLTYFQNEAQLDKSGLPSDRFFAERPEGSVSTLKIQRTQQEDSAVYLCASSTSGTFKETQYFGPGTRLLVL.

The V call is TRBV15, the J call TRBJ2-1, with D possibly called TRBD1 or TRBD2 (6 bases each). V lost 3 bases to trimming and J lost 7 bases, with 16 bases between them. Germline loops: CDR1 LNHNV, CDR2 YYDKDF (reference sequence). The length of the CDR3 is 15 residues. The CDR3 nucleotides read TGTGCCACCAGCAGCGCGGGACACGGGGGTAATGAGCAGTTCTTC. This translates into CATSSAGHGGNEQFF.

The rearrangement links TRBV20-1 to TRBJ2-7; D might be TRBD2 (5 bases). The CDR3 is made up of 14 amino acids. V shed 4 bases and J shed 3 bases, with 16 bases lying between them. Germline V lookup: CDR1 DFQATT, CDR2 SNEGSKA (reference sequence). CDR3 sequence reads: CSATRGAQNYEQYF. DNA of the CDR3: TGCAGTGCTACCCGGGGAGCCCAAAACTACGAGCAGTACTTC.

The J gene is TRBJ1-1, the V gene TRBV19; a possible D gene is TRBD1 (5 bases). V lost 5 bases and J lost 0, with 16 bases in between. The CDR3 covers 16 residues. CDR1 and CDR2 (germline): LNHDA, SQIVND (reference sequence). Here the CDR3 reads CASSSPARGLNTEAFF. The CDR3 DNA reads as TGTGCCAGTAGTTCTCCGGCCCGGGGGTTGAACACTGAAGCTTTCTTT.

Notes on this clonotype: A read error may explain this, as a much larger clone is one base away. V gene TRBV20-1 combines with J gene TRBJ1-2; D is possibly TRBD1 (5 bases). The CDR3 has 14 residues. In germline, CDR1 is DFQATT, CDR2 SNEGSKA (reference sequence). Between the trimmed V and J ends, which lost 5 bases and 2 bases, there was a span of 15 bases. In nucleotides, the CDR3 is TGCAGTGCTCCAAAGGGAAGGGGCAACTATGGCTACACCTTC. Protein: CSAPKGRGNYGYTF.

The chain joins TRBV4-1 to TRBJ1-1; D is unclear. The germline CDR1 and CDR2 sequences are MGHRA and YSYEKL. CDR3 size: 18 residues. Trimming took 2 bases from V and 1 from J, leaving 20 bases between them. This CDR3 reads CASSQSRQLYNPNTEAFF. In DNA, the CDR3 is TGCGCCAGCAGCCAATCGCGGCAGTTGTACAACCCGAACACTGAAGCTTTCTTT.

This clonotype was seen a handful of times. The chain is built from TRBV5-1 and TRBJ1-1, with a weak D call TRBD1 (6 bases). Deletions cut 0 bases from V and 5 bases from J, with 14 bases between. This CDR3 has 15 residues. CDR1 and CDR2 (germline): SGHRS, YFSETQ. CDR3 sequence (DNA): TGCGCCAGCAGCTTGGACACAGGGAAGGAGACTGAAGCTTTCTTT. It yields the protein CASSLDTGKETEAFF.

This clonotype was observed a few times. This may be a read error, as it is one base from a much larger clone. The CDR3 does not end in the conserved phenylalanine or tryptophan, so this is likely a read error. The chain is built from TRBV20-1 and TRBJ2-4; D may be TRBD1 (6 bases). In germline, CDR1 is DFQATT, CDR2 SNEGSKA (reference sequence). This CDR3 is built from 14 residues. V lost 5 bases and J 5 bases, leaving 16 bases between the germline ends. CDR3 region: CSARDIHGQNIQYL. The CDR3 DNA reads TGCAGTGCTCGGGACATCCATGGTCAAAACATTCAGTACCTC.

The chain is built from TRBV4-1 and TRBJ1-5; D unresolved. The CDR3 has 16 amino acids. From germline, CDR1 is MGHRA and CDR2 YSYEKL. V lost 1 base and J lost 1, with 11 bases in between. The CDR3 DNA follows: TGCGCCAGCAGCCAAGTAGCCGGGATGAGCAATCAGCCCCAGCATTTT. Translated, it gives CASSQVAGMSNQPQHF.

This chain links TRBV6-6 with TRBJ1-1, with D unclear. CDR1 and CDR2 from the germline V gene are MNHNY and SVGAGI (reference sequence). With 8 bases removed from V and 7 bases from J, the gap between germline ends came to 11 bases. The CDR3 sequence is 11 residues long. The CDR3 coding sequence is TGTGCCAGCTCAACGGGAGTTGAAGCTTTCTTT. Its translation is CASSTGVEAFF.

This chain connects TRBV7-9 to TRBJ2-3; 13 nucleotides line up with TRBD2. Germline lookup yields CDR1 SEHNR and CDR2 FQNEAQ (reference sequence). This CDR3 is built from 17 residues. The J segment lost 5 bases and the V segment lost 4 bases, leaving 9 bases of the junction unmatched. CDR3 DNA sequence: TGTGCCAGCAGCTCGGGACTAGCGGGGTCCCGGGTAGATACGCAGTATTTT. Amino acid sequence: CASSSGLAGSRVDTQYF.

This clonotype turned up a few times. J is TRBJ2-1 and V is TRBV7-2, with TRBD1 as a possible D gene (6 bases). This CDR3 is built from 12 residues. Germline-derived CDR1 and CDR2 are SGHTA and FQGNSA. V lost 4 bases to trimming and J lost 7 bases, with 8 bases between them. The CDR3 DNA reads TGTGCCAGCAGCTCCCAGGGGAATGAGCAGTTCTTC. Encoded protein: CASSSQGNEQFF.

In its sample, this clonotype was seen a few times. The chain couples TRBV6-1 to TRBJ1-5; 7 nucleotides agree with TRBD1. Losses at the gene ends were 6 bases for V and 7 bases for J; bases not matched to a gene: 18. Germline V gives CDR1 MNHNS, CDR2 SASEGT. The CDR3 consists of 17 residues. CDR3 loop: CASRVTGQGMVGQPQHF. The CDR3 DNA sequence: TGTGCCAGCAGGGTGACAGGGCAAGGGATGGTGGGGCAGCCCCAGCATTTT.

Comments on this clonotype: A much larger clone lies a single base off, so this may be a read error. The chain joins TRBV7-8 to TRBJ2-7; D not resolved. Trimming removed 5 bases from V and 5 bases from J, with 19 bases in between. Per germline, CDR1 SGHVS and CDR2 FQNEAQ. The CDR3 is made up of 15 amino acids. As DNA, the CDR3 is TGTGCCAGCAGCGGCCTCGGGCAGAGGATACACGAGCAGTACTTC. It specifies CASSGLGQRIHEQYF.

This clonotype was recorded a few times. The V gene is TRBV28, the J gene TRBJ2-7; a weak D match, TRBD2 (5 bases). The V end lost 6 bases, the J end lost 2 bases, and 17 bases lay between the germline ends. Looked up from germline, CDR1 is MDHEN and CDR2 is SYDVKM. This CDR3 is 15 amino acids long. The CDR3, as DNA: TGTGCCAGCAGCCTAAGTGGGAGCCCGACCTACGAGCAGTACTTC. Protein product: CASSLSGSPTYEQYF. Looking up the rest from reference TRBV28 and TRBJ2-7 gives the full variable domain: DVKVTQSSRYLVKRTGEKVFLECVQDMDHENMFWYRQDPGLGLRLIYFSYDVKMKEKGDIPEGYSVSREKKERFSLILESASTNQTSMYLCASSLSGSPTYEQYFGPGTRLTVT.

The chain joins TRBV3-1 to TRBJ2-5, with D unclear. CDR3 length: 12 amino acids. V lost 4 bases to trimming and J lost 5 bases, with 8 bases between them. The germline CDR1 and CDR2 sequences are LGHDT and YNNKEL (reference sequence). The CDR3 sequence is CASSRSLETQYF. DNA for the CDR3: TGTGCCAGCAGCCGATCTCTGGAGACCCAGTACTTC.

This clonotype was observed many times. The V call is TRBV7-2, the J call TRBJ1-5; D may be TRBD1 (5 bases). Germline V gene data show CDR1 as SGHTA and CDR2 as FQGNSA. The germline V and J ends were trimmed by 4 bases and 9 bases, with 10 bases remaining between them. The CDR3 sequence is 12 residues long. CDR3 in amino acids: CASSSYQGPQHF. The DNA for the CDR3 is TGTGCCAGCAGCTCCTATCAGGGGCCCCAGCATTTT.

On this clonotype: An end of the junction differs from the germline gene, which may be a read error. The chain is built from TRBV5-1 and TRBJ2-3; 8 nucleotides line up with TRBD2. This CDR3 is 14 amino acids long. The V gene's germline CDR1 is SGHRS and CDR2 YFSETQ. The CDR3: CANSLGLETDTQYF. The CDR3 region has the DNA TGCGCCAACAGCTTGGGACTAGAAACAGATACGCAGTATTTT.